This record concerns one T cell receptor beta chain sequence. Its antigen is unidentified. This record comes from a study of blood T cells in healthy people across ages. Study background: Per every two T cells, about one barcoded beta molecule was captured by template switching.

Each sample used at least 7 million PBMCs. Alongside a J-beta primer mix, a sample-barcoded 5' primer served in a second PCR lasting roughly 6 to 11 cycles. From the 5' RACE reads, TCRdb called clonotypes with MiXCR, one entry per CDR3 protein. The data hold around 1,800,000 distinct CDR3 sequences, with about two fifths observed a single time. General study results and limits: The long-lived group displayed more naive CD4+ cells, plus higher diversity, than the aged donors did.

CDR3 length: 14 amino acids. V lost 5 bases to trimming and J lost 2 bases, with 11 bases between them. Germline V gene lookup returns CDR1 SGHTA and CDR2 FQGNSA. J is TRBJ2-3 and V is TRBV7-2; D perhaps matches TRBD1 (6 bases). Material: blood. The origin of this receptor is a human donor in good health. The CDR3, as DNA: TGTGCCAGCAGCCCCTGGACAGACACAGATACGCAGTATTTT. Translating it yields CASSPWTDTDTQYF.